The 5 T cell receptor beta chains below were found in one sample sequenced in a study of beta chain features in type 1 diabetes. Every isolated RNA sample was fully reverse transcribed, so sequencing captured expressed TCRB transcripts. Data came from immunoSEQ multiplex PCR; TCRdb stores just in-frame clones and leaves some out. The sample includes some 500,000 clones, approximately 10% seen only once; the top ten take approximately 0.05%. Sequenced: naive CD4+ T cells from blood. The receptors were gathered from a woman younger than 35 in good health.

This clone turned up a few times. The chain recombines TRBV6-1 with TRBJ1-2; the match to TRBD1 covers 9 bases. The CDR3 sequence is 15 residues long. CDR1 is MNHNS and CDR2 is SASEGT in the germline V gene. V shed 6 bases, J shed 2 bases, and the junction held 7 bases outside the gene matches. The CDR3 protein is CASRMTGTGNYGYTF. The CDR3 region has the DNA TGTGCCAGCAGGATGACCGGGACAGGGAACTATGGCTACACCTTC.

The table lists this clone with a few counts. The rearrangement links TRBV18 to TRBJ1-2, with D unclear. V lost 2 bases and J 8 bases, leaving 24 bases between the germline ends. Looked up from germline, CDR1 is KGHSH and CDR2 is LQKENI. The CDR3 length is 17 residues. The CDR3 spells CASSPIGGTDDAGGYTF. The DNA for the CDR3 is TGTGCCAGCTCACCAATTGGAGGCACAGACGACGCTGGGGGCTACACCTTC.

The chain carries TRBV7-9 and TRBJ1-1, with no clear D. V gave up 4 bases and J gave up 1 base, with 10 bases separating them. From germline, CDR1 is SEHNR and CDR2 FQNEAQ (reference sequence). This CDR3 comprises 14 residues. In DNA form, the CDR3 reads TGTGCCAGCAGCTGGATGGGTAGGAACACTGAAGCTTTCTTT. The encoded protein is CASSWMGRNTEAFF. Looking up the rest from reference TRBV7-9 and TRBJ1-1 gives the full variable domain: DTGVSQNPRHKITKRGQNVTFRCDPISEHNRLYWYRQTLGQGPEFLTYFQNEAQLEKSRLLSDRFSAERPKGSFSTLEIQRTEQGDSAMYLCASSWMGRNTEAFFGQGTRLTVV.

This clone has a handful of counts. This chain connects TRBV30 to TRBJ2-5; TRBD2 matches at 11 bases. The J call may be in error: the DNA end matches TRBJ2-7 better. CDR1 and CDR2 (germline): GTSNPN, SVGIG (reference sequence). CDR3 length: 14 residues. This CDR3 is CAWTSGRRSYEQYF. CDR3 in DNA: TGTGCCTGGACTAGCGGGAGGCGCTCCTACGAGCAGTACTTC.

This clone was seen a handful of times. The chain uses TRBV7-3 and TRBJ2-3; D is ambiguous. The germline V and J ends were trimmed by 5 bases and 7 bases, with 16 bases remaining between them. CDR1 is SGHTA and CDR2 is FQGTGA in the germline V gene. The CDR3 sequence is 14 residues long. In nucleotides, the CDR3 is TGTGCCAGCAGCCCCCGCTCAGGCCGAAATACGCAGTATTTT. Encoded protein: CASSPRSGRNTQYF.